Below, 8 T cell receptor beta chains from the same sample are listed, as sequenced in a study of T cells in Graves' hyperthyroidism and ophthalmopathy. Amplified regions were TCR beta CDR3 sequences from RNA transcripts. The study used the HTBI primer set for a first-round RT-PCR of the TCR CDR3. In TCRdb, the multiplex PCR reads were re-called with MiXCR into one record per CDR3 protein. The sample lists fewer than 750,000 distinct CDR3 sequences; roughly 15% were seen once. Sequencing was carried out using blood. These TCRs come from a woman aged 50 to 65 with Graves' ophthalmopathy.

There are a few counts of this clonotype. The genes are TRBV6-4 and TRBJ2-3; 14 bases map to TRBD2. Losses at the gene ends were 3 bases for V and 3 bases for J; bases not matched to a gene: 11. Looked up from germline, CDR1 is MRHNA and CDR2 is SNTAGT. The length of the CDR3 is 19 residues. CDR3 nucleotides: TGTGCCAGCAGTGAATTCGGGACTAGCGGGAGTGTGGAGACAGATACGCAGTATTTT. It encodes CASSEFGTSGSVETDTQYF.

This clonotype was detected ten times or more. The rearrangement joins TRBV5-1 to TRBJ1-2; possibly TRBD1 for D (5 bases). CDR3 size: 14 residues. V lost 0 bases and J 8 bases, leaving 14 bases between the germline ends. Per the germline V gene, CDR1 is SGHRS and CDR2 is YFSETQ. CDR3 coding DNA: TGCGCCAGCAGCTTGGGTGGGGACGGTGGCGGCTACACCTTC. Translation: CASSLGGDGGGYTF.

This clonotype has a handful of counts. This rearrangement joins TRBV6-1 to TRBJ1-4; the match to TRBD1 covers 8 bases. The V and J ends lost 7 bases and 2 bases, in that order; junction bases with no gene match: 3. The CDR3 has 14 amino acids. The germline V gene encodes CDR1 MNHNS and CDR2 SASEGT. CDR3 sequence (DNA): TGTGCCAGCACCCGACAGGGGACTAATGAAAAACTGTTTTTT. This gives the protein CASTRQGTNEKLFF.

This clonotype has just a few counts. The chain combines TRBV15 with TRBJ1-4, with D unresolved. The CDR3 loop spans 14 amino acids. Trimming took off 1 base at V and 8 bases at J, with 11 bases between the two ends. Germline V gene data show CDR1 as LNHNV and CDR2 as YYDKDF (reference sequence). The CDR3 is CATSRGDLDEKLFF. CDR3 nucleotide sequence: TGTGCCACCAGCAGAGGTGACCTGGACGAAAAACTGTTTTTT.

This clonotype was seen at least ten times. The chain has TRBV11-2 and TRBJ2-1; D might be TRBD2 (5 bases). Germline-derived CDR1 and CDR2 are SGHAT and FQNNGV. V was trimmed by 1 base and J by 5 bases, leaving 12 bases between them. CDR3 length equals 15 residues. The CDR3 DNA reads TGTGCCAGCAGCTTAGCACTAGTTGCCCACAATGAGCAGTTCTTC. It encodes CASSLALVAHNEQFF.

This clonotype was recorded a few times. The chain's CDR3 is CASSLQTGASGNTIYF. CDR3 nucleotides: TGTGCCAGCAGTTTACAGACAGGGGCCTCTGGAAACACCATATATTTT. This chain joins TRBV28 and TRBJ1-3; 8 bases are shared with TRBD1. V dropped 2 bases and J dropped 0; count of bases not matched to a gene: 3. CDR1 is MDHEN, CDR2 SYDVKM, per germline. The CDR3 has 16 residues.

Note on this clonotype: A read error may explain this, as a much larger clone is one base away. The chain has TRBV6-2 or TRBV6-3 and TRBJ2-7; 11 nucleotides match TRBD1. J gave up 3 bases and V 8 bases, and 12 bases lay outside the gene matches. The CDR3 sequence is 16 residues long. Germline CDR1 MNHEY, CDR2 SVGEGT. This chain's CDR3 is CASGDNAGTGGYEQYF. The CDR3 nucleotides are TGTGCCAGCGGCGACAATGCCGGGACAGGGGGCTACGAGCAGTACTTC.

This clonotype was seen more than once but under ten times. Here the CDR3 DNA reads TGTGCCAGCAGCCAAGGTCCAAAGTCTGACGAAAAACTGTTTTTT. Protein sequence: CASSQGPKSDEKLFF. V usage is TRBV4-2 and J usage is TRBJ1-4; the D is unclear. CDR3 size: 15 residues. Per germline, CDR1 LGHNA and CDR2 YNFKEQ. The germline V and J ends were trimmed by 1 base and 8 bases, with 14 bases remaining between them.